This T cell receptor (beta chain) was identified in a study of cytomegalovirus exposure and HLA in healthy donors. On this clone itself: The antigen is unknown. The junction does not match germline at one end; this may be a read error.

The PCR ran on 60 Vbeta and 13 Jbeta primers. Assay used: immunoSEQ multiplex PCR; TCRdb lists only in-frame clones, some missing. The data contain some 150,000 clones, more than 75% of them seen just once; the ten biggest clones take up approximately 1%. Study conclusions and caveats: Most TCR beta V segments were productive about 90% or about 30% of the time in an earlier analysis.

Input material: PBMCs. The TCR was taken from a male donor in good health and CMV-seronegative.

The CDR3 region has the DNA TGTGCCAGCAGCCAACTAGCATTAGCCTACAATGAGCAGCTCTTC. Protein sequence: CASSQLALAYNEQLF. The V gene is TRBV7-3, the J gene TRBJ2-1; D perhaps matches TRBD2 (6 bases). CDR3 length: 15 amino acids. CDR1 and CDR2 from the germline V gene are SGHTA and FQGTGA. Using reference TRBV7-3 and TRBJ2-1 for the parts outside the CDR3, the full variable domain is GAGVSQTPSNKVTEKGKYVELRCDPISGHTALYWYRQSLGQGPEFLIYFQGTGAADDSGLPNDRFFAVRPEGSVSTLKIQRTERGDSAVYLCASSQLALAYNEQLFGPGTRLTVL.